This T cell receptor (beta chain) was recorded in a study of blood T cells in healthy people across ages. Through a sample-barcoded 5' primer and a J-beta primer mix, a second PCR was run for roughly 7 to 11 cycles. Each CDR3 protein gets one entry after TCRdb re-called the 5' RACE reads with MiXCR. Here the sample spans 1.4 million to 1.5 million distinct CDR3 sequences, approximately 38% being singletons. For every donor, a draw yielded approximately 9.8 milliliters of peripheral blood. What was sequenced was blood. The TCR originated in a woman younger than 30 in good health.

The CDR3, as DNA: TGTGCCATCAGGGAAGGACAGGGTGAAAAACTGTTTTTT. It is translated as CAIREGQGEKLFF. The V and J genes are TRBV10-3 and TRBJ1-4; 8 nucleotides agree with TRBD1. CDR3 length: 13 amino acids. The germline V gene has CDR1 ENHRY and CDR2 SYGVKD. J was trimmed by 7 bases and V by 6 bases; bases with no gene match: 4.